The clone carrying this T cell receptor beta chain occurred a few times. The sample belongs to a study of T-cell reconstitution after alpha-beta-depleted transplantation in children. Unique molecular identifiers featured in how the TCRbeta library was prepared. TCRdb independently ran MiXCR on the PCR reads; one entry per CDR3 protein. The sample includes roughly 610,000 distinct CDR3 sequences, roughly a tenth of them seen just once. V lost 6 bases and J 8 bases, leaving 26 bases between the germline ends. Germline V gives CDR1 MNHNS, CDR2 SASEGT. The CDR3 length is 17 residues. This TCR derives from a human donor who donated a stem cell graft to a child with acute myeloid leukemia. The chain recombines TRBV6-1 with TRBJ2-1; D remains ambiguous. The sequencing here drew on PBMCs from the stem cell graft donor, taken from the stem cell graft. CDR3 amino acids: CASSPPVGLPPRDEQFF. The CDR3 DNA reads as TGTGCCAGCAGCCCCCCGGTTGGGCTTCCTCCAAGGGATGAGCAGTTCTTC.